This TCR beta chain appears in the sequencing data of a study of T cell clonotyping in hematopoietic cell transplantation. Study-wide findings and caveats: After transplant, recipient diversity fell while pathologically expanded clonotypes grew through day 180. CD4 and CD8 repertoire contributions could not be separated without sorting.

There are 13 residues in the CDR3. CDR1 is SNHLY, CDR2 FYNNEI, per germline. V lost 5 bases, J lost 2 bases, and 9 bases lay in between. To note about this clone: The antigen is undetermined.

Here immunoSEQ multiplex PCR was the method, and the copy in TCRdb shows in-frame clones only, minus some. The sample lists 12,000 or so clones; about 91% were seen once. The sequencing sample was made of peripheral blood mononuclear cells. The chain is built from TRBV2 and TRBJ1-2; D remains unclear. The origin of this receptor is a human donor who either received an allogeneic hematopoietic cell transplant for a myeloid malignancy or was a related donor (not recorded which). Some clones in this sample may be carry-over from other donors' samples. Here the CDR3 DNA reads TGTGCCAGCAGTCAGTTAGTGAACTATGGCTACACCTTC. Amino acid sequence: CASSQLVNYGYTF.